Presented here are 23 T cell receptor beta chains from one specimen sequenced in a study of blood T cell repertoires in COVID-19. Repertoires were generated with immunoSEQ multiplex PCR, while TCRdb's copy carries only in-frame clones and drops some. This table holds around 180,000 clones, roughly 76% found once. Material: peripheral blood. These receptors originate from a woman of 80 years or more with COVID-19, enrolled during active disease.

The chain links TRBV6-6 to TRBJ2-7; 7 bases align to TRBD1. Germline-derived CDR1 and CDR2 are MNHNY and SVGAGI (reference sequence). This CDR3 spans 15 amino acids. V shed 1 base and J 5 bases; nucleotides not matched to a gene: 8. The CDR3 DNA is TGTGCCAGCAGTTACTGGGATCCCCAGGGGGACGAGCAGTACTTC. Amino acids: CASSYWDPQGDEQYF.

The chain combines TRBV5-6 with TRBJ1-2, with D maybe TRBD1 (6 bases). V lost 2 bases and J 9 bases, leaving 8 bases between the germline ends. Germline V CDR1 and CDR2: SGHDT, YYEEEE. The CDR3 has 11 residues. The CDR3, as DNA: TGTGCCAGCAGCTTAGGGGGTCGCTACACCTTC. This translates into CASSLGGRYTF.

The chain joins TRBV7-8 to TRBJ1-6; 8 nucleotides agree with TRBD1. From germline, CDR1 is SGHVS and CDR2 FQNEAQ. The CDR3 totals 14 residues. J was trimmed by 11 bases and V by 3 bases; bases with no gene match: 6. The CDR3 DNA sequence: TGTGCCAGCAGCTTGAGACAGGGACAGGCACCCCTCCACTTT. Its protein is CASSLRQGQAPLHF.

The CDR3 coding sequence is TGTGCCAGCAGCCCTGGACATTATGGCTACACCTTC. This encodes CASSPGHYGYTF. V gene TRBV7-9 combines with J gene TRBJ1-2, with D possibly matching TRBD1 (5 bases). Germline CDR1 and CDR2: SEHNR and FQNEAQ (reference sequence). The CDR3 is made up of 12 amino acids. With 5 bases removed from V and 5 bases from J, the gap between germline ends came to 9 bases.

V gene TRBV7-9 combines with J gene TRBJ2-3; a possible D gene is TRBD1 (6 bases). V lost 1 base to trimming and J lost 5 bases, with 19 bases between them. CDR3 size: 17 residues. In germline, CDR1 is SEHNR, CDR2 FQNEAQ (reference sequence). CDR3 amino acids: CASSLGVAGDGRDTQYF. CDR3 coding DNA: TGTGCCAGCAGCTTAGGTGTGGCAGGGGATGGTCGAGATACGCAGTATTTT.

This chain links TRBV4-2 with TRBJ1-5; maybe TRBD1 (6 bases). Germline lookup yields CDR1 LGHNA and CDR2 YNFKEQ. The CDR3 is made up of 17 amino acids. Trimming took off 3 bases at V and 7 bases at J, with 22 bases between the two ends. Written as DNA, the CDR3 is TGTGCCAGCAGCCAGAGCCTGACATCAGGGGTCGACCAGCCCCAGCATTTT. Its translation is CASSQSLTSGVDQPQHF.

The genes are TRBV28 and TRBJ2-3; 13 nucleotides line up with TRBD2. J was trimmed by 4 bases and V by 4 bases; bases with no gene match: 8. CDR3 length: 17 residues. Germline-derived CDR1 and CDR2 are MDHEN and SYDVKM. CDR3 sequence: CASSSYGLAGVPDTQYF. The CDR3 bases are TGTGCCAGCAGTTCCTACGGACTAGCGGGAGTCCCAGATACGCAGTATTTT.

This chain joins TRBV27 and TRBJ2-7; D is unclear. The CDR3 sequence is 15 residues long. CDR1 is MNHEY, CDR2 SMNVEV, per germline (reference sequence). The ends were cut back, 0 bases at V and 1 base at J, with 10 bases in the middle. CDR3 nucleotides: TGTGCCAGCAGTTTATCCGCAGGAAGGTCCTACGAGCAGTACTTC. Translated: CASSLSAGRSYEQYF.

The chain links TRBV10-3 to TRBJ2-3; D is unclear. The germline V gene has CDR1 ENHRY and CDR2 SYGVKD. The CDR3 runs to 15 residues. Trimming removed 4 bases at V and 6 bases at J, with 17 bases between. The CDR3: CAISGRPDSADTQYF. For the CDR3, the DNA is TGTGCCATCAGTGGTAGACCAGACTCCGCGGATACGCAGTATTTT.

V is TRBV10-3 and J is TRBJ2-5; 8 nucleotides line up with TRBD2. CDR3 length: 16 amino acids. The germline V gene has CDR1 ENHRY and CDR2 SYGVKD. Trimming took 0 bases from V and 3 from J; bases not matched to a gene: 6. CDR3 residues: CAISESPAGGEETQYF. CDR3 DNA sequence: TGTGCCATCAGTGAGTCTCCCGCGGGGGGCGAAGAGACCCAGTACTTC.

CDR3 sequence: CASSQEWDFKETQYF. In nucleotides, the CDR3 is TGTGCCAGCAGCCAAGAGTGGGACTTTAAAGAGACCCAGTACTTC. V gene TRBV3-1 (or the pseudogene TRBV3-2) combines with J gene TRBJ2-5; TRBD2 might be the D (6 bases). The CDR3 sequence is 15 residues long. Trimming shortened V by 0 bases and J by 3 bases, and 11 bases separated the two germline ends. Germline CDR1 reads LGHDT; CDR2 reads YNNKEL (reference sequence).

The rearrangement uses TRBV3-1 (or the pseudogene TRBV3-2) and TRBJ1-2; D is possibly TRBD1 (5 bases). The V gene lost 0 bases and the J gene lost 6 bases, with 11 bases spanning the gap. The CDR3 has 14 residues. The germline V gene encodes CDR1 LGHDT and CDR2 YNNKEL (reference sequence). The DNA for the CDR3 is TGTGCCAGCAGCCAAGACCCTGGCAGGGATGGCTACACCTTC. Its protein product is CASSQDPGRDGYTF.

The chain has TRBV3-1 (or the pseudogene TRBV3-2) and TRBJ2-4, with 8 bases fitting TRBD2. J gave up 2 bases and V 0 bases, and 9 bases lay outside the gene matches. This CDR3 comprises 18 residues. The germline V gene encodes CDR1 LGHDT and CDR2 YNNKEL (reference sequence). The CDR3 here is CASSQDFGERGTKNIQYF. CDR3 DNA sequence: TGTGCCAGCAGCCAAGATTTCGGCGAGCGGGGGACCAAAAACATTCAGTACTTC.

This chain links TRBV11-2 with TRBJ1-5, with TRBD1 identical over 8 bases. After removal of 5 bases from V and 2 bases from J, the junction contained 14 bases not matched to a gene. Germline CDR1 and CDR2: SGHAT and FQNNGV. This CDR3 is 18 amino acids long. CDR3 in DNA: TGTGCCAGCAGCCACGGACAGGGTGGGGTATATGGCAATCAGCCCCAGCATTTT. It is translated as CASSHGQGGVYGNQPQHF.

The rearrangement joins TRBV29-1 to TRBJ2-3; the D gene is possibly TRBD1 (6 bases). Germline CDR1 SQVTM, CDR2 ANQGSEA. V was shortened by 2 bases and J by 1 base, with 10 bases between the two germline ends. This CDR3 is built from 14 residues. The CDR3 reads CSVERQGRTDTQYF. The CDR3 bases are TGCAGCGTTGAAAGGCAGGGGCGCACAGATACGCAGTATTTT.

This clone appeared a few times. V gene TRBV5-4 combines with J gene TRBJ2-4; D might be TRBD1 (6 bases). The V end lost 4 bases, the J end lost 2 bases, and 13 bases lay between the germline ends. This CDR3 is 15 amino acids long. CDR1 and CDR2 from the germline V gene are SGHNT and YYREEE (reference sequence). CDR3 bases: TGTGCCAGCAGCCGGGAAAGGGACACCAAAAACATTCAGTACTTC. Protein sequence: CASSRERDTKNIQYF.

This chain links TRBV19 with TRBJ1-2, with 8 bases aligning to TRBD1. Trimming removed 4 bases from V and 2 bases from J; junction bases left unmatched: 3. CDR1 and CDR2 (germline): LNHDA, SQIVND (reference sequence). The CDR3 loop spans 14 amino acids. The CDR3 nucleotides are TGTGCCAGTAGTACCAGGGGGCCCAACTATGGCTACACCTTC. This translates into CASSTRGPNYGYTF.

CDR3 nucleotide sequence: TGCACCTCCTCCCCAGGGGGCGTGTGGAATGGCTACACCTTC. Protein: CTSSPGGVWNGYTF. The gene calls are TRBV29-1 and TRBJ1-2; 8 nucleotides match TRBD1. The CDR3 totals 14 residues. In germline, CDR1 is SQVTM, CDR2 ANQGSEA. The entire variable domain, with the rest obtained from reference TRBV29-1 and TRBJ1-2, is as follows: SAVISQKPSRDICQRGTSLTIQCQVDSQVTMMFWYRQQPGQSLTLIATANQGSEATYESGFVIDKFPISRPNLTFSTLTVSNMSPEDSSIYLCTSSPGGVWNGYTFGSGTRLTVV.

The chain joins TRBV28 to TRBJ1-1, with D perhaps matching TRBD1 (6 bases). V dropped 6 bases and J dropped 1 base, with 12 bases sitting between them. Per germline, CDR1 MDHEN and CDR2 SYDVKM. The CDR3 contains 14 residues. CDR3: CASRKGGRNTEAFF. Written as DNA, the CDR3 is TGTGCCAGCAGAAAAGGGGGAAGGAACACTGAAGCTTTCTTT.

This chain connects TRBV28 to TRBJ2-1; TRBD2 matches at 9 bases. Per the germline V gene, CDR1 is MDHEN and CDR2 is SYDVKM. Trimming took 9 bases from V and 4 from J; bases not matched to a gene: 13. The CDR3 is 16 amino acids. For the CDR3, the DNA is TGTGCCAGTGATAGGGCGACTAGCGGAAAATACAATGAGCAGTTCTTC. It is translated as CASDRATSGKYNEQFF.

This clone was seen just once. Here the CDR3 reads CASSLVGQGNTIYF. Here the CDR3 DNA reads TGTGCCAGCAGCTTAGTGGGACAGGGAAACACCATATATTTT. The chain combines TRBV7-9 with TRBJ1-3; 7 bases are shared with TRBD1. V gave up 1 base and J gave up 4 bases; unmatched junction bases: 1. This CDR3 has 14 amino acids. Germline V gives CDR1 SEHNR, CDR2 FQNEAQ (reference sequence).

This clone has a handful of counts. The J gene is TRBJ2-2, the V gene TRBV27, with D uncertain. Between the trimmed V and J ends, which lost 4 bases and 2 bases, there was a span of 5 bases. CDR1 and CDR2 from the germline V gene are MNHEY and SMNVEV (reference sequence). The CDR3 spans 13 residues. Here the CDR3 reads CASSSFNTGELFF. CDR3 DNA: TGTGCCAGCAGTTCATTTAACACCGGGGAGCTGTTTTTT.

The CDR3 DNA sequence: TGTGCAAGTCGCTTAGACATTTGGACAGCCAAGGAGATGAACACTGAAGCTTTCTTT. This encodes CASRLDIWTAKEMNTEAFF. The chain combines TRBV12-2 with TRBJ1-1; the DNA was not compared with TRBD1, the D call given in the table. TRBV12-2 is tagged as a pseudogene. The CDR3 loop spans 19 amino acids.